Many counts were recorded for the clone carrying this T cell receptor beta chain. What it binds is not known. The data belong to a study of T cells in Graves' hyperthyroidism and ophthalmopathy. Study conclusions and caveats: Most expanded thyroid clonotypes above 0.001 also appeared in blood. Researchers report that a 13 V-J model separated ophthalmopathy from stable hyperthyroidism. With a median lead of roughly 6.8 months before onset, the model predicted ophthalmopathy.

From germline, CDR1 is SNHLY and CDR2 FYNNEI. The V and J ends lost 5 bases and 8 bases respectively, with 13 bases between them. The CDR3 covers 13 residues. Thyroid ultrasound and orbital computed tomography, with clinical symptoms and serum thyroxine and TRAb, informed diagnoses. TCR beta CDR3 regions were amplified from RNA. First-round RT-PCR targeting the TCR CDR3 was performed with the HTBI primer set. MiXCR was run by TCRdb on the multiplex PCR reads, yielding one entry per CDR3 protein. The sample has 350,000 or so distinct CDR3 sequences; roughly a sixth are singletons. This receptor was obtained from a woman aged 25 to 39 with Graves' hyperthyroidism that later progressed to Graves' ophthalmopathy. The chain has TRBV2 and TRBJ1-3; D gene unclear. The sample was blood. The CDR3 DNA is TGTGCCAGCAGTCGAGGGAGGCCGGACACCATATATTTT. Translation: CASSRGRPDTIYF. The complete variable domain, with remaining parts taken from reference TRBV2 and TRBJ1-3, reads EPEVTQTPSHQVTQMGQEVILRCVPISNHLYFYWYRQILGQKVEFLVSFYNNEISEKSEIFDDQFSVERPDGSNFTLKIRSTKLEDSAMYFCASSRGRPDTIYFGEGSWLTVV.